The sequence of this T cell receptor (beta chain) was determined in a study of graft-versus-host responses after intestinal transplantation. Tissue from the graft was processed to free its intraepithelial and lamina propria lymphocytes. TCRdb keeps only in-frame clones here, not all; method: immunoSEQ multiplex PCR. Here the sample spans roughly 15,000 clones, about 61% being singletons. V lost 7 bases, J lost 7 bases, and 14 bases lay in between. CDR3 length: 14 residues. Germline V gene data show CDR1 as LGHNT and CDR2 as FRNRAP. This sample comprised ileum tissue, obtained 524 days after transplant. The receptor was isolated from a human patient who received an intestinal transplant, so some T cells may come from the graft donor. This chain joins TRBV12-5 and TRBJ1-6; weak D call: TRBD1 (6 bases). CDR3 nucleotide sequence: TGTGCTAGTGTTGCCCAGGGGCGGAATTCACCCCTCCACTTT. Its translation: CASVAQGRNSPLHF.